Below, 15 T cell receptor beta chains from the same sample are listed, as sequenced in a study of T cells in Graves' hyperthyroidism and ophthalmopathy. It was RNA transcripts that yielded the amplified TCR beta CDR3 regions. Initially, a first-round RT-PCR of the TCR CDR3 employed the HTBI primer set. MiXCR was run by TCRdb on the multiplex PCR reads, yielding one entry per CDR3 protein. Found here are about 690,000 distinct CDR3 sequences, 15% to 20% of them singletons; the top ten hold about 16%. The sample comprised blood. All receptors come from a man between 50 and 59 years old with Graves' hyperthyroidism.

This clonotype occurred a few times. The rearrangement joins TRBV4-1 to TRBJ1-6, with D hard to call. This CDR3 spans 11 amino acids. Deletions cut 1 base from V and 14 bases from J, with 6 bases between. From germline, CDR1 is MGHRA and CDR2 YSYEKL. Here the CDR3 reads CASSQGSSLHF. In DNA form, the CDR3 reads TGCGCCAGCAGCCAAGGGTCCTCCCTCCACTTT.

Ten or more counts support this clonotype. The chain combines TRBV12-3 or TRBV12-4 with TRBJ2-5; 10 bases agree with TRBD2. The CDR3 is 15 residues long. Trimming took 4 bases from V and 5 from J; bases not matched to a gene: 7. As DNA, the CDR3 is TGTGCCAGCAGTTCCCTAGCGGGAGTGAGCGAGACCCAGTACTTC. As protein: CASSSLAGVSETQYF.

There are many counts of this clonotype. This chain links TRBV2 with TRBJ2-7; tentatively, D is TRBD2 (6 bases). Germline V gives CDR1 SNHLY, CDR2 FYNNEI. The CDR3 is made up of 21 amino acids. Trimming took off 7 bases at V and 2 bases at J, with 36 bases between the two ends. The CDR3 DNA sequence: TGTGCCAGCATCTACCCTGTCGGCACGCCGGGGGATTGGGCCACCCCCTACGAGCAGTACTTC. Amino acid sequence: CASIYPVGTPGDWATPYEQYF.

This clonotype occurred many times. The CDR3 protein is CASSGSGRGDNEQFF. CDR3 bases: TGTGCCAGCAGCGGTAGCGGGAGAGGGGACAATGAGCAGTTCTTC. The gene calls are TRBV9 and TRBJ2-1; 9 nucleotides agree with TRBD2. With V trimmed by 3 bases and J by 5 bases, 6 bases remained unmatched. The CDR3 runs 15 residues. Per the germline V gene, CDR1 is SGDLS and CDR2 is YYNGEE.

Concerning this clonotype itself: A read error may explain this, as a much larger clone is one base away. The genes are TRBV28 and TRBJ1-1, with unresolved D. This CDR3 contains 14 residues. The germline V gene encodes CDR1 MDHEN and CDR2 SYDVKM. CDR3 loop: CASSPQTKNTGAFF. CDR3 DNA: TGTGCCAGCAGTCCCCAGACAAAGAACACTGGAGCTTTCTTT.

In its sample, this clonotype was seen a few times. The V call is TRBV9, the J call TRBJ2-7; 8 positions agree with TRBD2. Germline V gene data show CDR1 as SGDLS and CDR2 as YYNGEE. J was trimmed by 5 bases and V by 1 base; bases with no gene match: 5. This CDR3 is 14 amino acids long. CDR3 DNA sequence: TGTGCCAGCAGCGTATGGGGGACTAGTGACGAGCAGTACTTC. This sequence encodes CASSVWGTSDEQYF.

This clonotype was seen repeatedly, ten times or more. The chain employs TRBV28 and TRBJ1-2; TRBD1 aligns across 8 bases. The V and J ends lost 6 bases and 6 bases, in that order; junction bases with no gene match: 0. The CDR3 runs 11 residues. From germline, CDR1 is MDHEN and CDR2 SYDVKM. The CDR3 coding sequence is TGTGCCAGCAGCAGGGGGCATGGCTACACCTTC. This encodes CASSRGHGYTF.

In its sample, this clonotype was seen a few times. This rearrangement joins TRBV2 to TRBJ1-1; 9 bases are shared with TRBD1. This CDR3 is 18 amino acids long. The germline CDR1 and CDR2 sequences are SNHLY and FYNNEI. V lost 4 bases to trimming and J lost 3 bases; unmatched junction nucleotides: 15. The CDR3 nucleotides are TGTGCCAGCAGTGTAGGCAAGGGACAGGGAGGAGTATACACTGAAGCTTTCTTT. Its translation: CASSVGKGQGGVYTEAFF.

This clonotype was detected ten times or more. The J gene is TRBJ2-2, the V gene TRBV5-5; the match to TRBD2 covers 9 bases. Looked up from germline, CDR1 is SGHKS and CDR2 is YYEKEE (reference sequence). The CDR3 spans 15 residues. V trimming: 1 base; J trimming: 5 bases; junction bases outside the gene matches: 3. The chain's CDR3 is CASSLYTSGTGELFF. For the CDR3, the DNA is TGTGCCAGCAGCTTGTATACTAGCGGGACCGGGGAGCTGTTTTTT.

This clonotype was counted between two and nine times. The V call is TRBV5-4, the J call TRBJ2-5; 7 nucleotides match TRBD2. CDR1 is SGHNT, CDR2 YYREEE, per germline (reference sequence). The ends lost 4 bases at V and 5 bases at J; junction bases unmatched: 5. The CDR3 is made up of 13 amino acids. The CDR3 DNA reads as TGTGCCAGCAGCCCCAGCGGGACGGAGACCCAGTACTTC. Translation: CASSPSGTETQYF.

This chain uses TRBV2 with TRBJ2-1; the D is unclear. The CDR3 has 12 residues. Looked up from germline, CDR1 is SNHLY and CDR2 is FYNNEI. V was clipped by 8 bases and J by 5 bases, with 10 bases between them. The CDR3 region has the DNA TGTGCCAGCGCCAATGCCAACAATGAGCAGTTCTTC. It specifies CASANANNEQFF.

This clonotype came up many times. J is TRBJ2-2 and V is TRBV5-1; the D gene is possibly TRBD1 (6 bases). The CDR3 has 16 residues. From germline, CDR1 is SGHRS and CDR2 YFSETQ. Trimming cost V 0 bases and J 4 bases, with 13 bases left between them. The CDR3 DNA reads TGCGCCAGCAGCTTGGAACCCGCAGGGGCCACCGGGGAGCTGTTTTTT. Residues: CASSLEPAGATGELFF.

This clonotype showed up many times. The rearrangement joins TRBV2 to TRBJ2-6, with D perhaps TRBD1 or TRBD2 (5 bases each). The CDR3 consists of 17 residues. Trimming stripped 7 bases from V and 0 bases from J, with 16 bases between. Germline V gene lookup returns CDR1 SNHLY and CDR2 FYNNEI. CDR3 loop: CASTPYGADSGANVLTF. CDR3 nucleotide sequence: TGTGCCAGCACCCCTTACGGGGCAGACTCTGGGGCCAACGTCCTGACTTTC. The full variable domain, with the rest looked up from reference TRBV2 and TRBJ2-6, is EPEVTQTPSHQVTQMGQEVILRCVPISNHLYFYWYRQILGQKVEFLVSFYNNEISEKSEIFDDQFSVERPDGSNFTLKIRSTKLEDSAMYFCASTPYGADSGANVLTFGAGSRLTVL.

The V call is TRBV10-3, the J call TRBJ2-3, with D tentatively TRBD2 (5 bases). The CDR3 has 13 residues. CDR1 ENHRY and CDR2 SYGVKD come from the germline V gene. V shed 6 bases and J shed 0 bases, with 7 bases lying between them. This CDR3 reads CAISRTSTDTQYF. CDR3 bases: TGTGCCATCAGCCGGACTAGCACAGATACGCAGTATTTT.

This clonotype was seen repeatedly, ten times or more. The chain uses TRBV6-1 and TRBJ2-2; D gene unclear. Trimming removed 7 bases at V and 2 bases at J, with 14 bases between. Germline V CDR1 and CDR2: MNHNS, SASEGT. The CDR3 extends over 15 amino acids. CDR3: CASKLSSLNTGELFF. The CDR3 region has the DNA TGTGCCAGCAAACTAAGCTCCCTAAACACCGGGGAGCTGTTTTTT.